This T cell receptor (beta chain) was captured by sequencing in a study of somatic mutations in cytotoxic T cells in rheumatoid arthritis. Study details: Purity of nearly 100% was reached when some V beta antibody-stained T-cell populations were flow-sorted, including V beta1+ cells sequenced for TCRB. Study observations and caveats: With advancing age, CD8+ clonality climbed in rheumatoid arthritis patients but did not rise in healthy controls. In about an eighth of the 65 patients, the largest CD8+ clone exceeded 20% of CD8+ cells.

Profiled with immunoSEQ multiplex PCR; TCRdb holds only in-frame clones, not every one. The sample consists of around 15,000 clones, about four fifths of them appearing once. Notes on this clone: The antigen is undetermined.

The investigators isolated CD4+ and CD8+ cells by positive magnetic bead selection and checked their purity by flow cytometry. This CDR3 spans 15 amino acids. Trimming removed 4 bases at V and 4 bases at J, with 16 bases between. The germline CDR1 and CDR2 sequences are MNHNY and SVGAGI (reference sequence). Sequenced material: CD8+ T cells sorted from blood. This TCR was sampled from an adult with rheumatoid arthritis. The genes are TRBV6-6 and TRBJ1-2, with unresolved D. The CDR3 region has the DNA TGTGCCAGCAGTTCCCAGTCAGGACGCGGCTATGGCTACACCTTC. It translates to CASSSQSGRGYGYTF.